This T cell receptor (beta chain) was obtained from a study of CD8 T cells in Susac syndrome. cDNA came from about 0.51 to 1 ug RNA primed by random hexamers. The method of amplification for TCR beta CDR3 was immunoSEQ multiplex PCR, covering 54 Vbeta and 13 Jbeta. TCRdb reprocessed the immunoSEQ multiplex PCR reads with MiXCR, giving one entry per CDR3 protein. The sample records some 90,000 distinct CDR3 sequences, about 93% being singletons. Sequencing of TCR beta drew on CD8+ and CD4+ T cells from blood. Germline V gives CDR1 MNHEY, CDR2 SMNVEV (reference sequence). The CDR3 has 15 amino acids. V dropped 8 bases and J dropped 5; count of bases not matched to a gene: 14.

J is TRBJ1-2 and V is TRBV27, with 7 bases lining up with TRBD1. The sequence was obtained from a human donor in good health. What was sequenced was CD8+ T cells from PBMCs. The CDR3 sequence: CASLGVTGERYGYTF. The CDR3 DNA reads as TGTGCCAGCTTGGGGGTTACAGGGGAACGATATGGCTACACCTTC.